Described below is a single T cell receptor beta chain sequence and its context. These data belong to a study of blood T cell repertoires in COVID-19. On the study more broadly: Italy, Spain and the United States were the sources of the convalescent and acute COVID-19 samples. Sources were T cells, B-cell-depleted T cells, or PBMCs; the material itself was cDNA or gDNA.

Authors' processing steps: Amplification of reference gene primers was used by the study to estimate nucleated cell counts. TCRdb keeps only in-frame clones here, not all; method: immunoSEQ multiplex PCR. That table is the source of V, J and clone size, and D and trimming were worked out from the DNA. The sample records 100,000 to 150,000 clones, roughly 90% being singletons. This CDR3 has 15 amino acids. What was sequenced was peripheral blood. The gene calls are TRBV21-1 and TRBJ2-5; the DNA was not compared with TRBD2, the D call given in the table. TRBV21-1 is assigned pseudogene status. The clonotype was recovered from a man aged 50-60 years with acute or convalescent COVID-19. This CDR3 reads CASSKGAGCWETQYF. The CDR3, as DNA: TGTGCCAGCAGCAAAGGTGCGGGATGTTGGGAGACCCAGTACTTC.